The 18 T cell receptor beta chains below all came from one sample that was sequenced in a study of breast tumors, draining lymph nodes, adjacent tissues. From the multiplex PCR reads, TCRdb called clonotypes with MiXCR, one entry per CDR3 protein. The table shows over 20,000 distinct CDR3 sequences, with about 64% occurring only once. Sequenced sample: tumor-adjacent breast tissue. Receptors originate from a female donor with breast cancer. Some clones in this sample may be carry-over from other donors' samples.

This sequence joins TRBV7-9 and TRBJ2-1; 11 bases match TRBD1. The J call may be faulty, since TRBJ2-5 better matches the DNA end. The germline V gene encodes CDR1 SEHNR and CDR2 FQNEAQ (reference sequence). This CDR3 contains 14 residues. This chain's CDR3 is CASKAGTGGETQYF. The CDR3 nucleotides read TGTGCCAGCAAGGCCGGGACAGGGGGAGAGACCCAGTACTTC.

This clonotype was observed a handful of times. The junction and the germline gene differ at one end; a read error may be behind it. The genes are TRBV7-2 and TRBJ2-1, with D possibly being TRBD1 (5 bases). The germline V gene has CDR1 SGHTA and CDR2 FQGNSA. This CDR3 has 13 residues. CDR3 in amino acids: CASSSFRANGQFF. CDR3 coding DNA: TGTGCCAGCAGCTCTTTCAGGGCCAATGGGCAGTTCTTC. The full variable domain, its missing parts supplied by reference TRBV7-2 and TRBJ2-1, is GAGVSQSPSNKVTEKGKDVELRCDPISGHTALYWYRQSLGQGLEFLIYFQGNSAPDKSGLPSDRFSAERTGGSVSTLTIQRTQQEDSAVYLCASSSFRANGQFFGPGTRLTVL.

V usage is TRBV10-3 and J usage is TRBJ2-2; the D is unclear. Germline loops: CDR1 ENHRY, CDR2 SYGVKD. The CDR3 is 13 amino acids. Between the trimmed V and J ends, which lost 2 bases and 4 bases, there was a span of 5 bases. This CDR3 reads CAISEGSTGELFF. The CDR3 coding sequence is TGTGCCATCAGTGAGGGGTCCACCGGGGAGCTGTTTTTT.

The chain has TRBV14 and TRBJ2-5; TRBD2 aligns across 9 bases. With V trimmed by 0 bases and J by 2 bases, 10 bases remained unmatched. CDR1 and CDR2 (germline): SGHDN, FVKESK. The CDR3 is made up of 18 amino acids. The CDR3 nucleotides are TGTGCCAGCAGCCAAGATTGGGGTGGGCTAGCGGGACAAGAGACCCAGTACTTC. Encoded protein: CASSQDWGGLAGQETQYF.

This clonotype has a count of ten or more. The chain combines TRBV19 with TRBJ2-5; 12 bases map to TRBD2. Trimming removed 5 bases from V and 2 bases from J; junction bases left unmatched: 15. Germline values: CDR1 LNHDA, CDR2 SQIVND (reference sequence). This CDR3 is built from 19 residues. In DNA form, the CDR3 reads TGTGCCAGTAGTTCGCGTGGACTAGCGGGGACGATCGTTCAAGAGACCCAGTACTTC. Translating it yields CASSSRGLAGTIVQETQYF.

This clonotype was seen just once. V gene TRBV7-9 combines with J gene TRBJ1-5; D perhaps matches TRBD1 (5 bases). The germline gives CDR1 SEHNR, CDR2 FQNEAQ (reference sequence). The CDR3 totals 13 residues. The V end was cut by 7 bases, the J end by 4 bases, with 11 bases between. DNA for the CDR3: TGTGCCAGCAAAGAGACAGAGAATCAGCCCCAGCATTTT. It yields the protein CASKETENQPQHF.

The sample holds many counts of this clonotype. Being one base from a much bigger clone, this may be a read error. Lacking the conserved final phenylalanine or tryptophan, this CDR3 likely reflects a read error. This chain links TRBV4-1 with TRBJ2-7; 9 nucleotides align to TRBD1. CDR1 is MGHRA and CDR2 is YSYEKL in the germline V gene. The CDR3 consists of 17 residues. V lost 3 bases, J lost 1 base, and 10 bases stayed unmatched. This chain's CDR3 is CASSQRTGGSFSYEQYL. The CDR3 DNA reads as TGCGCCAGCAGCCAGCGTACAGGGGGCTCTTTTTCCTACGAGCAGTACCTC.

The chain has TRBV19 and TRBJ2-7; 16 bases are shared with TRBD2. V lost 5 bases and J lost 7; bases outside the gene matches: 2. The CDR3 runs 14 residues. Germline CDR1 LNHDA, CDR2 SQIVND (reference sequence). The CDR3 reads CASSPGLAGGEQYF. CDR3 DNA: TGTGCCAGTAGTCCGGGACTAGCGGGAGGGGAGCAGTACTTC. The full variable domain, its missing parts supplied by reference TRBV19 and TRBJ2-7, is DGGITQSPKYLFRKEGQNVTLSCEQNLNHDAMYWYRQDPGQGLRLIYYSQIVNDFQKGDIAEGYSVSREKKESFPLTVTSAQKNPTAFYLCASSPGLAGGEQYFGPGTRLTVT.

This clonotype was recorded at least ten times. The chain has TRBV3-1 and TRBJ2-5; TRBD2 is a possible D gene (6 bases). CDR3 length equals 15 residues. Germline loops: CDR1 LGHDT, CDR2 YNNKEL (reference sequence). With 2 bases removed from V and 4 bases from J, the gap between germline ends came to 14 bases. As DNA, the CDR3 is TGTGCCAGCAGCCAACAAGTGGGGGGAGGAGAGACCCAGTACTTC. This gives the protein CASSQQVGGGETQYF.

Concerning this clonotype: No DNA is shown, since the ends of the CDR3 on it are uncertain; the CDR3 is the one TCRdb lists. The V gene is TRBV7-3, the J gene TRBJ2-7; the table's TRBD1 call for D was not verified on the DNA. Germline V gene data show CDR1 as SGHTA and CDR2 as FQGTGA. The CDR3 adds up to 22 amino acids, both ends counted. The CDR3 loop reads CASSFYICSARGDTGEGYEQYF.

As DNA, the CDR3 is TGTGCCAGCAGCCAAGATTTGACGGCGTCCTCCTACGAGCAGTACTTC. It specifies CASSQDLTASSYEQYF. The rearrangement joins TRBV4-2 to TRBJ2-7, with D hard to call. The CDR3 has 16 amino acids. Germline V gives CDR1 LGHNA, CDR2 YNFKEQ. Trimming took 0 bases from V and 0 from J, leaving 12 bases between them.

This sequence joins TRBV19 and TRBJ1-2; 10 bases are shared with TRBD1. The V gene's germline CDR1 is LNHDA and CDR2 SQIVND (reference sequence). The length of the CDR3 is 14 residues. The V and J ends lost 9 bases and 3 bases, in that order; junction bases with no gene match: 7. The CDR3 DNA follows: TGTGCCAGCACGGACAGGGGGAGGGACTATGGCTACACCTTC. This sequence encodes CASTDRGRDYGYTF.

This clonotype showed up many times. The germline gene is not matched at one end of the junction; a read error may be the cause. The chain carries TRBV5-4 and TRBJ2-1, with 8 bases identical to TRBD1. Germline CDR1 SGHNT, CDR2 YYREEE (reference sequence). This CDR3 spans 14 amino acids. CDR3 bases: TGTGCCAGCAGCCGGGACAGGAGTTCAGATGAGCAGCTCTTC. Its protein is CASSRDRSSDEQLF.

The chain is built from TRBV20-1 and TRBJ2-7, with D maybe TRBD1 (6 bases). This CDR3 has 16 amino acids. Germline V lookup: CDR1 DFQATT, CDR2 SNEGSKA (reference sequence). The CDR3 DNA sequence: TGCAGCCCCCGGGGAGCGAAAAGGACAGCGATGGTCGAGCAGTACGTC. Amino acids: CSPRGAKRTAMVEQYV.

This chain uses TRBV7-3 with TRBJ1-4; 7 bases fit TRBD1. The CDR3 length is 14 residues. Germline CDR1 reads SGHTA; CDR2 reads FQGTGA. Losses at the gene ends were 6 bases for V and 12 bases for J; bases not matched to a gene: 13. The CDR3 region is CASSLGTALKELFF. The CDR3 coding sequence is TGTGCCAGCAGTTTAGGGACAGCGCTAAAGGAACTGTTTTTT.

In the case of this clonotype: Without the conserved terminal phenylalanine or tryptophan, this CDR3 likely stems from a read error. CDR3 region: CASSRIDSYNEQFL. CDR3 sequence (DNA): TGCGCCAGCAGCCGGATCGACTCCTACAATGAGCAGTTCCTC. This chain joins TRBV7-9 and TRBJ2-1; D unclear. Germline-derived CDR1 and CDR2 are SEHNR and FQNEAQ (reference sequence). The CDR3 sequence is 14 residues long.

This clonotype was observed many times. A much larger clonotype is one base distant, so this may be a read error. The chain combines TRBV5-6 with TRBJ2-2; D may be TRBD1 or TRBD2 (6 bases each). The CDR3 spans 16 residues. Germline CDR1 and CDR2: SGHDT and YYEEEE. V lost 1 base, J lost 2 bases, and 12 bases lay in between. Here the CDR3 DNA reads TGTGCCAGCAGCTTGCCGGGGGCCCCCAACACCGGGGAGCTGTTTTTT. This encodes CASSLPGAPNTGELFF.

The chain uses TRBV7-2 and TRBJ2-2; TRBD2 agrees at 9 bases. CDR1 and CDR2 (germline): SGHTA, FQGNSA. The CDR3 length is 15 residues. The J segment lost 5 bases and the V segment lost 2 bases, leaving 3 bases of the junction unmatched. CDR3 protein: CASSLRLAGTGELFF. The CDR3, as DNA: TGTGCCAGCAGCTTACGCCTAGCGGGGACCGGGGAGCTGTTTTTT.